Shown below are 20 T cell receptor beta chains from a single sample sequenced in a study of identical twins. One entry per CDR3 protein results from TCRdb running MiXCR on the 5' RACE reads. The sample contains fewer than 250,000 distinct CDR3 sequences, less than 9.5% of which appear only once. Sequenced input: memory (CD45RO+) T cells sorted from blood. Source of these receptors: a woman aged 18-29 years in good health.

This clonotype ranks as medium-sized. The chain couples TRBV12-3 or TRBV12-4 to TRBJ1-6, with D possibly being TRBD1 (5 bases). The V end was cut by 8 bases, the J end by 9 bases, with 14 bases between. The CDR3 consists of 13 residues. CDR3 amino acids: CASGPQGASPLHF. As DNA, the CDR3 is TGTGCCAGCGGCCCCCAGGGTGCTTCACCCCTCCACTTT.

The chain has TRBV6-1 and TRBJ2-1; TRBD2 aligns across 11 bases. V lost 6 bases, J lost 6 bases, and 4 bases stayed unmatched. Looked up from germline, CDR1 is MNHNS and CDR2 is SASEGT. This CDR3 has 14 amino acids. CDR3 bases: TGTGCCAGCAGAACTAGCGGGGGTCCCAATGAGCAGTTCTTC. Its translation: CASRTSGGPNEQFF.

The chain couples TRBV13 to TRBJ2-7; D possibly corresponds to TRBD1 (5 bases). V lost 7 bases to trimming and J lost 0 bases, with 13 bases between them. Germline-derived CDR1 and CDR2 are PRHDT and FYEKMQ (reference sequence). CDR3 length: 14 amino acids. CDR3 nucleotides: TGTGCCAGCAACTCCCAGGGCCTCTCCTACGAGCAGTACTTC. Its protein is CASNSQGLSYEQYF.

By sample fraction, this clonotype is medium-sized. The V gene is TRBV10-3, the J gene TRBJ2-2, with TRBD2 matching over 7 bases. After removal of 7 bases from V and 1 base from J, the junction contained 0 bases not matched to a gene. Germline V CDR1 and CDR2: ENHRY, SYGVKD. The CDR3 runs to 13 residues. Here the CDR3 reads CAITSGNTGELFF. For the CDR3, the DNA is TGTGCCATCACTAGCGGGAACACCGGGGAGCTGTTTTTT.

This clonotype showed up just a few times. This sequence joins TRBV10-3 and TRBJ2-1; D remains unclear. The CDR3 loop spans 12 amino acids. V was trimmed by 9 bases and J by 8 bases, leaving 14 bases between them. Per the germline V gene, CDR1 is ENHRY and CDR2 is SYGVKD. The CDR3: CAISHDPDEQFF. DNA for the CDR3: TGTGCCATTTCCCACGACCCCGATGAGCAGTTCTTC.

The genes are TRBV7-9 and TRBJ1-2; D gene uncertain. Trimming took 6 bases from V and 3 from J, leaving 11 bases between them. Germline V gene lookup returns CDR1 SEHNR and CDR2 FQNEAQ (reference sequence). The CDR3 covers 13 residues. This CDR3 is CASSLWGDYGYTF. CDR3 nucleotide sequence: TGTGCCAGCAGTTTGTGGGGAGACTATGGCTACACCTTC.

The sample holds a few counts of this clonotype. The V and J genes are TRBV20-1 and TRBJ2-5; 13 positions agree with TRBD2. The CDR3 extends over 14 amino acids. In germline, CDR1 is DFQATT, CDR2 SNEGSKA (reference sequence). J lost 5 bases, V lost 2 bases, and 2 bases had no gene match. This CDR3 is CSARTTSGRETQYF. In DNA form, the CDR3 reads TGCAGTGCTAGAACGACTAGCGGGAGGGAGACCCAGTACTTC.

This clonotype appeared a few times. In nucleotides, the CDR3 is TGTGCCAGCAGCCCCGACAGGCCCACAGATACGCAGTATTTT. Residues: CASSPDRPTDTQYF. This chain uses TRBV12-3 or TRBV12-4 with TRBJ2-3, with a possible D match to TRBD1 (6 bases). V dropped 6 bases and J dropped 2 bases, with 12 bases sitting between them. This CDR3 has 14 residues.

This clonotype was found many times. The CDR3 DNA reads TGTGCCATCAGGGACCAGGGGCTGAATCAAGCTTTCTTT. It codes for CAIRDQGLNQAFF. The genes are TRBV10-3 and TRBJ1-1, with D tentatively TRBD1 (6 bases). The CDR3 runs 13 residues. Germline CDR1 and CDR2: ENHRY and SYGVKD. Trimming removed 6 bases from V and 9 bases from J, with 17 bases in between.

The chain is built from TRBV6-2 or TRBV6-3 and TRBJ2-7; D tentatively reads TRBD1 or TRBD2 (5 bases each). The V gene lost 3 bases and the J gene lost 8 bases, with 17 bases spanning the gap. The CDR3 is made up of 14 amino acids. Germline loops: CDR1 MNHEY, CDR2 SVGEGT. In DNA, the CDR3 is TGTGCCAGCAGTTATGGCAGGGAGATCAGTCAGCAGTACTTC. Translating it yields CASSYGREISQQYF.

This clonotype has just a few counts. V usage is TRBV12-3 or TRBV12-4 and J usage is TRBJ2-7; D may be TRBD2 (6 bases). The CDR3 spans 13 residues. V lost 5 bases, J lost 4 bases, and 12 bases lay in between. The CDR3 DNA is TGTGCCAGCAGTCACGAAGGAGGGTACGAGCAGTACTTC. As protein: CASSHEGGYEQYF.

This clonotype was counted at least ten times. The chain links TRBV5-6 to TRBJ2-1; D not certain. The germline CDR1 and CDR2 sequences are SGHDT and YYEEEE. The CDR3 runs 14 residues. Trimming shortened V by 7 bases and J by 0 bases, and 11 bases separated the two germline ends. The CDR3 loop is CASCNVSSYNEQFF. CDR3 DNA: TGTGCCAGCTGTAATGTCAGCTCCTACAATGAGCAGTTCTTC.

This clonotype is a singleton in its sample. The V gene is TRBV5-1, the J gene TRBJ2-2; a possible D gene is TRBD2 (6 bases). Trimming shortened V by 4 bases and J by 3 bases, and 13 bases separated the two germline ends. CDR3 length equals 15 residues. Germline assignment: CDR1 SGHRS and CDR2 YFSETQ. The CDR3 loop is CASSGQTGDTGELFF. CDR3 in DNA: TGCGCCAGCAGCGGGCAGACGGGGGACACCGGGGAGCTGTTTTTT.

This chain connects TRBV5-1 to TRBJ2-1; TRBD2 aligns across 11 bases. Per the germline V gene, CDR1 is SGHRS and CDR2 is YFSETQ. With V trimmed by 0 bases and J by 9 bases, 5 bases remained unmatched. The CDR3 runs 15 residues. The CDR3 reads CASSLVAGGQSEQFF. The CDR3 DNA reads TGCGCCAGCAGCTTGGTAGCGGGGGGGCAGAGTGAGCAGTTCTTC.

This clonotype has only a few counts. The chain couples TRBV5-1 to TRBJ2-7; 8 bases align to TRBD1. The V segment lost 4 bases and the J segment 7 bases; nucleotides outside the gene matches: 13. Germline-derived CDR1 and CDR2 are SGHRS and YFSETQ. The CDR3 has 15 amino acids. CDR3 sequence: CASSPTRWTGNEQYF. The CDR3 nucleotides read TGCGCCAGCAGCCCAACGCGGTGGACAGGGAATGAGCAGTACTTC.

This sequence joins TRBV5-1 and TRBJ2-7, with 8 positions matching TRBD1. J was trimmed by 0 bases and V by 3 bases; bases with no gene match: 5. This CDR3 is 15 amino acids long. In germline, CDR1 is SGHRS, CDR2 YFSETQ. CDR3 DNA sequence: TGCGCCAGCAGCTCGACAGGGGTGGTCTCCTACGAGCAGTACTTC. Translating gives CASSSTGVVSYEQYF. Filled out from reference TRBV5-1 and TRBJ2-7, the complete variable domain reads KAGVTQTPRYLIKTRGQQVTLSCSPISGHRSVSWYQQTPGQGLQFLFEYFSETQRNKGNFPGRFSGRQFSNSRSEMNVSTLELGDSALYLCASSSTGVVSYEQYFGPGTRLTVT.

V and J are TRBV20-1 and TRBJ2-3, with TRBD2 matching over 8 bases. The CDR3 runs 14 residues. CDR1 is DFQATT, CDR2 SNEGSKA, per germline (reference sequence). J was trimmed by 4 bases and V by 3 bases; bases with no gene match: 6. The CDR3 DNA follows: TGCAGTGCTAGCGGGACTAGTCGGCCAGATACGCAGTATTTT. This codes for CSASGTSRPDTQYF.

This clonotype was picked up many times. The genes are TRBV5-1 and TRBJ1-2; D gene unclear. This CDR3 spans 13 amino acids. The germline V gene encodes CDR1 SGHRS and CDR2 YFSETQ. V was trimmed by 2 bases and J by 6 bases, leaving 11 bases between them. In nucleotides, the CDR3 is TGCGCCAGCAGCTTCGAAGGGATGGATGGCTACACCTTC. Translating gives CASSFEGMDGYTF.

The sample holds a few counts of this clonotype. The V and J genes are TRBV6-6 and TRBJ1-5; D unclear. V lost 5 bases, J lost 5 bases, and 7 bases lay in between. The CDR3 consists of 12 residues. Germline values: CDR1 MNHNY, CDR2 SVGAGI (reference sequence). CDR3 bases: TGTGCCAGCAGTGCCGGCGATCAGCCCCAGCATTTT. Encoded protein: CASSAGDQPQHF.

This clonotype showed up just a few times. The chain joins TRBV2 to TRBJ2-1; 8 bases agree with TRBD2. CDR3 length equals 13 residues. V shed 5 bases and J 12 bases; nucleotides not matched to a gene: 9. Germline loops: CDR1 SNHLY, CDR2 FYNNEI. For the CDR3, the DNA is TGTGCCAGCAGTCCCGGGACTAGAATGGCGCAGTTCTTC. Protein: CASSPGTRMAQFF. Full variable domain (remainder filled in from reference TRBV2 and TRBJ2-1): EPEVTQTPSHQVTQMGQEVILRCVPISNHLYFYWYRQILGQKVEFLVSFYNNEISEKSEIFDDQFSVERPDGSNFTLKIRSTKLEDSAMYFCASSPGTRMAQFFGPGTRLTVL.